The clone carrying this T cell receptor beta chain was observed a few times. The data stem from a study of regulatory T cells in long-lasting Graves disease. Noted time point: newly diagnosed GD, antithyroid drugs for less than 3 months. TCR sequences were obtained from RNA taken from PBMCs. Libraries of TCR beta came from iRepertoire HTBI primers plus Arm-PCR of CDR3 regions. TCRdb re-derived calls from the multiplex PCR reads in MiXCR, one entry per CDR3 protein. This repertoire shows 350,000 to 500,000 distinct CDR3 sequences, less than 15% found once; its top ten account for approximately 17%. The CDR3 runs 14 residues. V lost 5 bases and J 3 bases, leaving 12 bases between the germline ends. Per the germline V gene, CDR1 is SGHTA and CDR2 is FQGTGA. These data also formed part of another study, on T cells in Graves' hyperthyroidism and ophthalmopathy.

The clonotype comes from a woman aged 45-65 years with Graves disease. Here the sequenced sample was peripheral blood mononuclear cells (PBMCs), taken at new diagnosis, from a patient treated with antithyroid drugs. The chain combines TRBV7-3 with TRBJ2-3; D is possibly TRBD2 (5 bases). CDR3: CASSPTTTTDTQYF. CDR3 DNA sequence: TGTGCCAGCAGCCCGACTACGACGACAGATACGCAGTATTTT.